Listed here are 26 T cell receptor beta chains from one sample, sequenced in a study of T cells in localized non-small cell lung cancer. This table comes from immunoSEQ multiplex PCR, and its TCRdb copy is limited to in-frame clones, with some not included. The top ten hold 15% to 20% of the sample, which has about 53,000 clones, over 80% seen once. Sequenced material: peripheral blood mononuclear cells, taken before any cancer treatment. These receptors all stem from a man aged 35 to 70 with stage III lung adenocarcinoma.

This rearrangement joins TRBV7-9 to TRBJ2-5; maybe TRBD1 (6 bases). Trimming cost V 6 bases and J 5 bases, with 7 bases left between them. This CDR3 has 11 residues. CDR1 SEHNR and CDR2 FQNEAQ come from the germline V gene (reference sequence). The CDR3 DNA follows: TGTGCCAGCAGGGGGGCGGAGACCCAGTACTTC. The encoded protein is CASRGAETQYF.

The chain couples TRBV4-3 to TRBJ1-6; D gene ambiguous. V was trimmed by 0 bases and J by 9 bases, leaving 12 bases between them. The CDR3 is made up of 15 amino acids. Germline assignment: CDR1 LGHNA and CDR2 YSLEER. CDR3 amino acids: CASSQELTAGSPLHF. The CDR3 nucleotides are TGCGCCAGCAGCCAAGAATTAACGGCTGGTTCACCCCTCCACTTT.

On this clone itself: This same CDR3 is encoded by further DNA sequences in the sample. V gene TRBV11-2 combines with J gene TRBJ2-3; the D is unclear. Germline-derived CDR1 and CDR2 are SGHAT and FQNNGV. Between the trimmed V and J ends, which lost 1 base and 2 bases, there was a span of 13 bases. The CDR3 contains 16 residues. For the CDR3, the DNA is TGTGCCAGCAGCTTAGGTGGGTCAACGCTCACAGATACGCAGTATTTT. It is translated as CASSLGGSTLTDTQYF.

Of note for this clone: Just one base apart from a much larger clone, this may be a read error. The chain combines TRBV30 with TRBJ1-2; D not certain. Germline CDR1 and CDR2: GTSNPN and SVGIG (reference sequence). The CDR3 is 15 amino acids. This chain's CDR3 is CACAPQSPLLYGYAF. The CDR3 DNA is TGTGCCTGTGCACCACAATCCCCCTTACTATATGGCTACGCCTTC.

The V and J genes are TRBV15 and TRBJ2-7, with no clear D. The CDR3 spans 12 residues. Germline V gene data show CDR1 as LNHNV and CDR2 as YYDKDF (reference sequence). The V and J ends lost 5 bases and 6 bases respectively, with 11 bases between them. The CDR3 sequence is CATSSPRSEQYF. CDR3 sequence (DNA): TGTGCCACCAGCTCGCCCCGATCCGAGCAGTACTTC.

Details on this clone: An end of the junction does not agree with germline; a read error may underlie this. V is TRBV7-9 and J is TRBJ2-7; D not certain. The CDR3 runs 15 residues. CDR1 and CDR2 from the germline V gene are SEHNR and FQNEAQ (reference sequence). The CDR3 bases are TGCGCCAGCAGCCAAGATGCCCCAAATCTGGGGGAGCAGTACTTC. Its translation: CASSQDAPNLGEQYF.

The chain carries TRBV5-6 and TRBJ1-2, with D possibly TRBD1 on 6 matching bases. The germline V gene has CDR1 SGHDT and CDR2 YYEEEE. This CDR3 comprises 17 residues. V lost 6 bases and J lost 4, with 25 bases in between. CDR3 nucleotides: TGTGCCAGCACCCCGGGGGGCCCGACAGGCCGGGGCTATGGCTACACCTTC. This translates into CASTPGGPTGRGYGYTF.

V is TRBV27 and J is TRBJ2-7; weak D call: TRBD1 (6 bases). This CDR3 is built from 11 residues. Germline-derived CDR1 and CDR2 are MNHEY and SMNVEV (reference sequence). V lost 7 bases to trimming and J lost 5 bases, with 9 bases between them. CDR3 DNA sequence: TGTGCCAGCACCCAGGGGCACGAGCAGTACTTC. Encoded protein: CASTQGHEQYF.

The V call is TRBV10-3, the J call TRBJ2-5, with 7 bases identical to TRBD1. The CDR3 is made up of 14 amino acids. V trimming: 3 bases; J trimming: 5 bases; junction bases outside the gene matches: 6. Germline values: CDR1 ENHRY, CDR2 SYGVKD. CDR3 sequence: CAISDSRGHETQYF. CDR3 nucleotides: TGTGCCATCAGTGACTCTAGGGGGCATGAGACCCAGTACTTC.

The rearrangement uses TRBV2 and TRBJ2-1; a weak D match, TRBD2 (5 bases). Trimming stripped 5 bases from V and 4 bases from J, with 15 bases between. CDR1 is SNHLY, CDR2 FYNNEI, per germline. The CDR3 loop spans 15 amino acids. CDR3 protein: CASSSSGPEYNEQFF. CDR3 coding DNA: TGTGCCAGCAGTTCCAGCGGTCCCGAGTACAATGAGCAGTTCTTC.

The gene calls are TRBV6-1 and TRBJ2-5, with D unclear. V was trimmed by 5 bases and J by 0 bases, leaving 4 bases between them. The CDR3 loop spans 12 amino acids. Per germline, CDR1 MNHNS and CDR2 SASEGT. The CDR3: CASSRHQETQYF. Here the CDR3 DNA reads TGTGCCAGCAGTCGACACCAAGAGACCCAGTACTTC.

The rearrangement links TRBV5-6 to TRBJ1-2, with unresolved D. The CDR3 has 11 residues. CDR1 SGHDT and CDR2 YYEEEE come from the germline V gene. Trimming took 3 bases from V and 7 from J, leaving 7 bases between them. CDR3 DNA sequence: TGTGCCAGCAGCTCGGCCACTGGCTACACCTTC. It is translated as CASSSATGYTF.

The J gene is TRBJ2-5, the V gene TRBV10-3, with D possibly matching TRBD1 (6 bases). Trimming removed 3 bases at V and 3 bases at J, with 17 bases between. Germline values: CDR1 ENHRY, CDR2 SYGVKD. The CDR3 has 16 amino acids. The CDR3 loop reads CAISEGTLNYEETQYF. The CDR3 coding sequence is TGTGCCATCAGTGAAGGGACACTAAATTACGAAGAGACCCAGTACTTC.

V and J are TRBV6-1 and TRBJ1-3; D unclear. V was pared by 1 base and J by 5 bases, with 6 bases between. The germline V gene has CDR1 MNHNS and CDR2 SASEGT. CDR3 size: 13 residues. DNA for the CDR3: TGTGCCAGCAGTGAAGTCCCTCGAAACACCATATATTTT. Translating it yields CASSEVPRNTIYF.

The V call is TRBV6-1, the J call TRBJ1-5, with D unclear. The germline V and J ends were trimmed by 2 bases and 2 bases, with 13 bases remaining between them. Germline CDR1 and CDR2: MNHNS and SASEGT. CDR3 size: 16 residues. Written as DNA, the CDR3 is TGTGCCAGCAGTGAATCGGTCCTTATGGGCAATCAGCCCCAGCATTTT. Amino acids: CASSESVLMGNQPQHF.

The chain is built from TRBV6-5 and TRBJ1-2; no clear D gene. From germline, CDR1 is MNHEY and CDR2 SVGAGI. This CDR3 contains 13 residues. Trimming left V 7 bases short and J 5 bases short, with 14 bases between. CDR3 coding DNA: TGTGCCAGCACGGAGAACGCTTTATATGGCTACACCTTC. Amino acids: CASTENALYGYTF.

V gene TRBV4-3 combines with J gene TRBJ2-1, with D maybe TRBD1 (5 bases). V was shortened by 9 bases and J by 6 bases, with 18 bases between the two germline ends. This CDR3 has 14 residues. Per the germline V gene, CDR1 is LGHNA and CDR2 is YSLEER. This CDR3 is CASRRQILSNEQFF. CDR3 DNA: TGCGCCAGTCGCCGACAGATCCTAAGCAATGAGCAGTTCTTC.

The CDR3, as DNA: TGTGCCAGCAGTGAGACGCGAACCTTGAACACTGAAGCTTTCTTT. Amino acid sequence: CASSETRTLNTEAFF. The V and J genes are TRBV2 and TRBJ1-1; D uncertain. The CDR3 runs 15 residues. In germline, CDR1 is SNHLY, CDR2 FYNNEI. V lost 3 bases and J 0 bases, leaving 11 bases between the germline ends.

CDR3 sequence: CASSVEGTSGRGEQYF. The CDR3 DNA reads as TGTGCCAGCAGCGTAGAGGGGACTAGCGGGAGAGGGGAGCAGTACTTC. The chain couples TRBV9 to TRBJ2-7, with 14 bases identical to TRBD2. Per the germline V gene, CDR1 is SGDLS and CDR2 is YYNGEE. V lost 0 bases, J lost 7 bases, and 6 bases stayed unmatched. There are 16 residues in the CDR3.

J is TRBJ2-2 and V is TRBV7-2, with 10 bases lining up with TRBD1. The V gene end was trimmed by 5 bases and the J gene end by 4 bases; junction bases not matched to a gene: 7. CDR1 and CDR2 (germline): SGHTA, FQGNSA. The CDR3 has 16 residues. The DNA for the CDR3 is TGTGCCAGCAGCGACCGGGACAGGGGAAGCACCGGGGAGCTGTTTTTT. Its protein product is CASSDRDRGSTGELFF.

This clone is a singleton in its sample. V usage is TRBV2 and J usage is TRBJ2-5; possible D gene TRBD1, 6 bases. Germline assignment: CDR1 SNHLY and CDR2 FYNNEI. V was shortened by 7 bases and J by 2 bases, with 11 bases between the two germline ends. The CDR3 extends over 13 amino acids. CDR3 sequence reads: CASNGQMQETQYF. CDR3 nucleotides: TGTGCCAGCAACGGACAGATGCAAGAGACCCAGTACTTC.

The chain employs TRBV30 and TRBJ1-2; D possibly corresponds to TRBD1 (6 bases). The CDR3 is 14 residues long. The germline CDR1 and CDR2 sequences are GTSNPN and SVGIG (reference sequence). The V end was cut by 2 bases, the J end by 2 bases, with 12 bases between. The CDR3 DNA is TGTGCCTGGAGTAGGGGGGGGACCAACTATGGCTACACCTTC. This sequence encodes CAWSRGGTNYGYTF.

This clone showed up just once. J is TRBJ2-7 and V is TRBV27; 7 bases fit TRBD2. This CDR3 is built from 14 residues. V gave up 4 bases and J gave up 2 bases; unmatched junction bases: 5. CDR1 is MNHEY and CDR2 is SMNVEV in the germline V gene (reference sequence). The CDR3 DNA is TGTGCCAGCAGTTACGGCGGGGGACCCTACGAGCAGTACTTC. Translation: CASSYGGGPYEQYF.

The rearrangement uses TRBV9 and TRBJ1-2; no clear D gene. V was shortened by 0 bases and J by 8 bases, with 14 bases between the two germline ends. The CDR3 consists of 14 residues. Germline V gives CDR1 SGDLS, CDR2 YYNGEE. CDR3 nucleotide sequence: TGTGCCAGCAGCGTAGAATCGGCAGGAGGGGGCTACACCTTC. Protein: CASSVESAGGGYTF.

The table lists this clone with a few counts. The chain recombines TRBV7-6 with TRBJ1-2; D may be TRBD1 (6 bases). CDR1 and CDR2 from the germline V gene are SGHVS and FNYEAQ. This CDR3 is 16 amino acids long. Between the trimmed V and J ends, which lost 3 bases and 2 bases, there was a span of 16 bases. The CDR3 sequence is CASSFKPGHRNYGYTF. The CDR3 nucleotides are TGTGCCAGCAGCTTCAAACCGGGACACCGGAACTATGGCTACACCTTC.

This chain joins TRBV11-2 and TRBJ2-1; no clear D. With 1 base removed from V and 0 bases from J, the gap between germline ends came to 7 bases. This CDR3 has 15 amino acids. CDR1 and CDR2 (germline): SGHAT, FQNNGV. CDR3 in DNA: TGTGCCAGCAGCTTAGGTGGAAGCTCCTACAATGAGCAGTTCTTC. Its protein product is CASSLGGSSYNEQFF.